This TCR beta chain was captured in a study of shared clonotypes between healthy human individuals. The CDR3 spans 16 residues. The ends lost 0 bases at V and 1 base at J; junction bases unmatched: 2. Germline-derived CDR1 and CDR2 are SGHDT and YYEEEE. For this clone: Its specificity is unknown.

The split of CD4+ cells yielded CD45RA+ naive and CD45RA-negative memory subsets. Findings of the study overall: When compared with the clonotypes that were shared by all four sorted-subset donors, the non-shared clonotypes turned out to have lower generation probabilities.

Profiling relied on immunoSEQ multiplex PCR, and the TCRdb table lists in-frame clones only, not all of them. The sample has roughly 2.2 million clones; over 85% are singletons. J is TRBJ2-5 and V is TRBV5-6; TRBD1 agrees at 11 bases. This TCR was recovered from a man aged 18 to 30 in good health. Some clones in this sample may be carry-over from other donors' samples. The material sequenced was naive CD4+ T cells from PBMCs. Subset specified: CD45RA+ positively selected. This chain's CDR3 is CASSLGTGGFQETQYF. Written as DNA, the CDR3 is TGTGCCAGCAGCTTGGGGACAGGGGGCTTCCAAGAGACCCAGTACTTC.